This T cell receptor (beta chain) stems from a study of T-cell reconstitution after alpha-beta-depleted transplantation in children (dated by TCRdb to the mid-2010s). Study-wide context: Using TCR repertoire profiling, the study quantitatively followed how T-cell immune reconstitution unfolded in children after TCRalphabeta/CD19-depleted allogeneic hematopoietic cell transplantation.

General study outcomes and caveats: In some patients, the high TCRbeta diversity seen at day 60 was put down to recipient T cells and intrathymic progenitors that had survived conditioning. About two months after transplant, the apparently early recovery of alphabetaT-cell counts reportedly depended on just several hundred clones that had expanded rapidly and came from non-depleted graft cells. The frequencies of hyperexpanded clones fell over the following months, and after one year, T-cell counts and TCRbeta diversity were mostly attributed to newly produced T cells.

The intended sense of this specimen's treatment or condition label: allogeneic hematopoietic cell transplantation with graft depleted of TCRalphabeta T cells and CD19 B cells. Transplant recipients were children who received TCRalphabeta/CD19-depleted allogeneic hematopoietic cell grafts. There are 15 amino acids in the CDR3, from cysteine to phenylalanine inclusive. Just the 45-base CDR3 DNA is kept, in frame starting at base 1. From a lookup of the germline V gene, CDR1 and CDR2 are MDHEN and SYDVKM. Relative to germline, V is 7 bases shorter and J is 1 base shorter, with 14 bases between their ends. To prepare the library, PCR was applied. Data came from an Illumina HiSeq 2500. TCR library preparation used molecular barcoding, with unique molecular identifiers applied to normalize quantification of the TCRbeta repertoire. TCRdb reran the public reads through fastp at Q25 and MiXCR, keeping productive beta chains. Duplicate CDR3 protein sequences are folded into a single record with the most common DNA and genes. Recorded for this sample are 180,000 or so distinct CDR3 sequences; 6.3% of them occurred a single time. The biggest ten clones account for under 6% of the sample.

This clonotype was seen at least ten times. Which antigen it targets is not known. The record has no base qualities; no much larger clone is one base away. This TCR was sampled from a girl under two years old with combined immunodeficiency, due to receive a stem cell transplant. The specimen comprised PBMCs, sampled before TCRalphabeta/CD19-depleted stem cell transplant. The rearranged chain carries TRBV28 and TRBJ2-1, with a weak D call of TRBD2 (5 bases match). Here the CDR3 is given as CASTPLPGSYNEQFF. The sequenced DNA: TGTGCCAGCACACCCCTACCGGGATCCTACAATGAGCAGTTCTTC. With the rest looked up from the reference TRBV28 and TRBJ2-1 genes rather than sequenced, the full variable domain is DVKVTQSSRYLVKRTGEKVFLECVQDMDHENMFWYRQDPGLGLRLIYFSYDVKMKEKGDIPEGYSVSREKKERFSLILESASTNQTSMYLCASTPLPGSYNEQFFGPGTRLTVL.